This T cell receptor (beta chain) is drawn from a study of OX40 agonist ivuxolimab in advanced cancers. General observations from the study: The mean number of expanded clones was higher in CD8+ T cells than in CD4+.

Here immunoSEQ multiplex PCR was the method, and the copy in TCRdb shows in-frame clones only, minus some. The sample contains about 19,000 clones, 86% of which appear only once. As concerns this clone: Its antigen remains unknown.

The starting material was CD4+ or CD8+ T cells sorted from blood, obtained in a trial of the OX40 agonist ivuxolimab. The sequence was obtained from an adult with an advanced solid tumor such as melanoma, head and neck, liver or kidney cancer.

CDR3 nucleotide sequence: TGCGCCAGCAGCCAAGGGCTTCAGGGATATGGCTACACCTTC. Translating gives CASSQGLQGYGYTF. The chain uses TRBV4-1 and TRBJ1-2; TRBD1 might be the D (5 bases). CDR1 is MGHRA, CDR2 YSYEKL, per germline. CDR3 size: 14 residues. Trimming stripped 1 base from V and 5 bases from J, with 11 bases between.